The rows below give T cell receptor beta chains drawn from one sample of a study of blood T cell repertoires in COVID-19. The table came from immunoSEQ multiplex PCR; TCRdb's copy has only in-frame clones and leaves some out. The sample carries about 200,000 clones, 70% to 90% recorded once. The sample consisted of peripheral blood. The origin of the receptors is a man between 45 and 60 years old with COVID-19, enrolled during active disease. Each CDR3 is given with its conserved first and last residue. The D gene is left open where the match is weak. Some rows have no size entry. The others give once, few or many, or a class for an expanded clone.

CDR3: CASSGQLNTEAFF
DNA: TGCGCCAGCTCGGGACAGCTGAACACTGAAGCTTTCTTT
J: TRBJ1-1
size: .
D: TRBD1
V: TRBV5-1

CDR3: CASSEVRETQYF
DNA: TGTGCCAGCAGCGAGGTTCGAGAGACCCAGTACTTC
J: TRBJ2-5
size: .
D: .
V: TRBV5-6

CDR3: CASSAGTGLSEQYF
DNA: TGTGCCAGCAGTGCCGGGACAGGGCTCTCCGAGCAGTACTTC
J: TRBJ2-7
size: .
D: TRBD1
V: TRBV2

CDR3: CAWSVAGGIGNEQFF
DNA: TGTGCCTGGAGTGTAGCGGGGGGCATTGGCAATGAGCAGTTCTTC
J: TRBJ2-1
size: .
D: TRBD2
V: TRBV30

CDR3: CASSLYSGGSYEQYF
DNA: TGTGCCAGCAGTTTATATAGCGGGGGATCCTACGAGCAGTACTTC
J: TRBJ2-7
size: .
D: TRBD2
V: TRBV27

CDR3: CASSSEGIKNIQYF
DNA: TGCGCCAGCAGTTCGGAGGGCATCAAAAACATTCAGTACTTC
J: TRBJ2-4
size: .
D: .
V: TRBV5-1

CDR3: CASSLAGGNTGELFF
DNA: TGCGCCAGCAGCCTGGCAGGGGGAAACACCGGGGAGCTGTTTTTT
J: TRBJ2-2
size: .
D: TRBD1
V: TRBV5-1

CDR3: CASSTDSPTDTQYF
DNA: TGTGCCAGCAGCACGGACAGTCCCACAGATACGCAGTATTTT
J: TRBJ2-3
size: once
D: .
V: TRBV7-9

CDR3: CASSSRGLAGGPDTQYF
DNA: TGCGCCAGCAGCTCTCGGGGACTAGCGGGGGGGCCAGATACGCAGTATTTT
J: TRBJ2-3
size: .
D: TRBD2
V: TRBV5-1

CDR3: CASSTGLNTGELFF
DNA: TGTGCCAGCAGTACCGGGTTGAACACCGGGGAGCTGTTTTTT
J: TRBJ2-2
size: .
D: .
V: TRBV6-2/TRBV6-3

CDR3: CASSPPSSGGTEAFF
DNA: TGTGCCAGCTCACCACCCTCCTCGGGGGGGACTGAAGCTTTCTTT
J: TRBJ1-1
size: .
D: .
V: TRBV18

CDR3: CAWSDTGRGEKLFF
DNA: TGTGCCTGGAGTGATACAGGTCGAGGTGAAAAACTGTTTTTT
J: TRBJ1-4
size: .
D: .
V: TRBV30

CDR3: CASSPTGTADISNEQFF
DNA: TGCGCCAGCAGCCCCACCGGGACAGCCGATATTAGCAATGAGCAGTTCTTC
J: TRBJ2-1
size: .
D: TRBD1
V: TRBV5-1

CDR3: CASRLGGDTDTQYF
DNA: TGTGCCAGTAGGCTCGGCGGCGACACAGATACGCAGTATTTT
J: TRBJ2-3
size: .
D: .
V: TRBV19

CDR3: CASSQAFFEGSGANVLTF
DNA: TGTGCCAGCAGCCAAGCCTTCTTCGAGGGCTCTGGGGCCAACGTCCTGACTTTC
J: TRBJ2-6
size: .
D: .
V: TRBV4-2

CDR3: CASSERGRSYNEQFF
DNA: TGTGCCAGCAGTGAAAGGGGAAGGTCCTACAATGAGCAGTTCTTC
J: TRBJ2-1
size: .
D: .
V: TRBV2

CDR3: CASSLGQVPYNEQFF
DNA: TGTGCCAGCAGTTTAGGACAGGTCCCCTACAATGAGCAGTTCTTC
J: TRBJ2-1
size: .
D: TRBD1
V: TRBV6-5

CDR3: CASSPYRGLAGNGDTQYF
DNA: TGTGCCAGCTCACCCTACCGAGGACTAGCGGGAAACGGAGATACGCAGTATTTT
J: TRBJ2-3
size: .
D: TRBD2
V: TRBV18

CDR3: CASSPRSLAGSNTGELFF
DNA: TGTGCCAGCTCACCGAGGTCACTAGCGGGTTCGAACACCGGGGAGCTGTTTTTT
J: TRBJ2-2
size: .
D: TRBD2
V: TRBV18

CDR3: CASSEFFSSGATQYF
DNA: TGTGCCAGCAGTGAATTCTTTTCTAGCGGGGCAACGCAGTATTTT
J: TRBJ2-3
size: .
D: TRBD2
V: TRBV6-1

CDR3: CASSFQGPLHF
DNA: TGTGCCAGCAGTTTTCAGGGCCCCCTCCACTTT
J: TRBJ1-6
size: .
D: .
V: TRBV27

CDR3: CASSLGLLGGVYYEQYF
DNA: TGCGCCAGCAGCTTGGGGCTCCTAGGCGGGGTCTACTACGAGCAGTACTTC
J: TRBJ2-7
size: .
D: .
V: TRBV5-1

CDR3: CASSFRSGSDEQFF
DNA: TGTGCCAGCAGTTTTCGTAGCGGGAGCGATGAGCAGTTCTTC
J: TRBJ2-1
size: .
D: TRBD2
V: TRBV27

CDR3: CASSFMAREVGNEQFF
DNA: TGTGCCAGCAGCTTCATGGCACGGGAGGTAGGCAATGAGCAGTTCTTC
J: TRBJ2-1
size: .
D: TRBD2
V: TRBV7-6

CDR3: CASSLIRRTGSRQGILVDEKLFF
DNA: TGTGCCAGCAGCCTAATCCGGCGGACAGGGTCCCGACAGGGTATTTTAGTGGATGAAAAACTGTTTTTT
J: TRBJ1-4
size: .
D: TRBD1
V: TRBV3-1/TRBV3-2

CDR3: CASSFVSGGEQFF
DNA: TGTGCCAGCAGCTTTGTCAGCGGAGGAGAGCAGTTCTTC
J: TRBJ2-1
size: .
D: .
V: TRBV5-5

CDR3: CASSNERGGQPQHF
DNA: TGTGCCAGCAGTAATGAGAGGGGGGGTCAGCCCCAGCATTTT
J: TRBJ1-5
size: few
D: .
V: TRBV5-4

CDR3: CASSMFGSGNQPQHF
DNA: TGTGCCAGTAGTATGTTTGGCAGTGGCAATCAGCCCCAGCATTTT
J: TRBJ1-5
size: few
D: .
V: TRBV19

CDR3: CASSPLDRSSGANVLTF
DNA: TGTGCCAGCAGCCCATTGGACAGGAGCTCTGGGGCCAACGTCCTGACTTTC
J: TRBJ2-6
size: once
D: .
V: TRBV21-1

CDR3: CASSFGEQETQYF
DNA: TGTGCCAGCAGTTTCGGAGAACAAGAGACCCAGTACTTC
J: TRBJ2-5
size: .
D: .
V: TRBV12-3/TRBV12-4

CDR3: CASRRSPTRRGGYEQYF
DNA: TGTGCCAGCAGGCGCTCCCCAACTAGGCGGGGGGGGTACGAGCAGTACTTC
J: TRBJ2-7
size: .
D: TRBD2
V: TRBV11-2

CDR3: CASSRGEGYPYEQYF
DNA: TGTGCCAGCAGTAGGGGGGAGGGGTACCCCTACGAGCAGTACTTC
J: TRBJ2-7
size: .
D: .
V: TRBV6-5

CDR3: CASSQDKPGPRMGGNTDTQYF
DNA: TGTGCCAGCAGCCAAGATAAGCCGGGACCCCGGATGGGGGGTAACACAGATACGCAGTATTTT
J: TRBJ2-3
size: .
D: .
V: TRBV14

CDR3: CASSGHDQETQYF
DNA: TGTGCCAGCAGCGGACACGATCAAGAGACCCAGTACTTC
J: TRBJ2-5
size: .
D: .
V: TRBV11-3

CDR3: CASSRGQGTLYEQYF
DNA: TGCGCCAGCAGCCGGGGACAGGGGACCCTCTACGAGCAGTACTTC
J: TRBJ2-7
size: .
D: TRBD1
V: TRBV4-1

CDR3: CASSRSGAGETQYF
DNA: TGTGCCAGCAGCCGGAGCGGGGCGGGGGAGACCCAGTACTTC
J: TRBJ2-5
size: .
D: TRBD2
V: TRBV14

CDR3: CASREAGGSGELFF
DNA: TGTGCCAGCAGGGAAGCGGGGGGGAGCGGGGAGCTGTTTTTT
J: TRBJ2-2
size: .
D: TRBD2
V: TRBV2

CDR3: CAISDLVVAGGRSTDTQYF
DNA: TGTGCCATCAGTGACTTGGTGGTGGCGGGGGGACGAAGCACAGATACGCAGTATTTT
J: TRBJ2-3
size: .
D: TRBD2
V: TRBV10-3

CDR3: CASSPYRGANEKLFF
DNA: TGTGCCAGCAGCCCCTACCGGGGGGCTAATGAAAAACTGTTTTTT
J: TRBJ1-4
size: .
D: .
V: TRBV5-8

CDR3: CASSLGSRGDGYTF
DNA: TGCGCCAGCAGCTTGGGAAGCAGGGGAGATGGCTACACCTTC
J: TRBJ1-2
size: .
D: .
V: TRBV5-1

CDR3: CASSETSSGRGNEQFF
DNA: TGTGCCAGTAGTGAGACTTCCAGCGGGAGGGGCAATGAGCAGTTCTTC
J: TRBJ2-1
size: .
D: TRBD2
V: TRBV19

CDR3: CASSLAREFVYNEQFF
DNA: TGTGCCAGCAGCTTAGCACGGGAGTTTGTGTACAATGAGCAGTTCTTC
J: TRBJ2-1
size: .
D: .
V: TRBV11-3

CDR3: CASSQDPGLAGPMGAGELFF
DNA: TGCGCCAGCAGCCAAGATCCGGGACTAGCGGGTCCCATGGGGGCCGGGGAGCTGTTTTTT
J: TRBJ2-2
size: .
D: TRBD2
V: TRBV4-1

CDR3: CASSAISGEQYF
DNA: TGTGCCAGCAGCGCCATTTCGGGGGAGCAGTACTTC
J: TRBJ2-7
size: .
D: .
V: TRBV9